Below, 13 T cell receptor beta chains from the same sample are listed, as sequenced in a study of T cell responses to AZD1222 COVID-19 vaccine (dated by TCRdb to the early 2020s). Explained via the paper, the time point label denotes: baseline before first vaccination. Receptors were amplified or captured by the immunoSEQ multiplex PCR assay. The immuneACCESS repertoire file appears here via TCRdb, limited to in-frame rearrangements. These files lack a portion of the clones; in checked studies, under half of the deficit traces to unresolved V genes, and the cause of the others is not known. This sample lists more than 95,000 clones; about 87% were detected once. 4% to 5.5% of the sample goes to the ten largest clones. Sequenced material: peripheral blood, taken on day 0 of AZD1222 vaccination. The receptor set was obtained from an adult in good health.

The gene calls are TRBV20-1 and TRBJ1-6; tentative D call: TRBD1 (5 bases). The V end lost 3 bases, the J end lost 7 bases, and 16 bases lay between the germline ends. CDR1 is DFQATT, CDR2 SNEGSKA, per germline (reference sequence). This CDR3 is built from 15 residues. The CDR3 coding sequence is TGCAGTGCTAGTCAGGGAGGATTGGAAAATTCACCCCTCCACTTT. This codes for CSASQGGLENSPLHF.

This chain connects TRBV4-1 to TRBJ2-7; D is unclear. CDR1 MGHRA and CDR2 YSYEKL come from the germline V gene. There are 14 residues in the CDR3. V lost 2 bases and J lost 5, with 13 bases in between. The CDR3 DNA sequence: TGCGCCAGCAGCCAAACCCCTCGATCGGACGAGCAGTACTTC. Protein: CASSQTPRSDEQYF.

A single count supports this clone. The chain recombines TRBV2 with TRBJ1-1, with D unclear. Germline V gives CDR1 SNHLY, CDR2 FYNNEI. The CDR3 loop spans 14 amino acids. V was pared by 6 bases and J by 6 bases, with 17 bases between. The CDR3, as DNA: TGTGCCAGCAGCGAGGTAGAGTATAGCGCTGAAGCTTTCTTT. Protein: CASSEVEYSAEAFF.

CDR3 in DNA: TGCGCCAGCAGCCAAGAGGTCGGGACGATCACAGATACGCAGTATTTT. Residues: CASSQEVGTITDTQYF. The rearrangement joins TRBV4-3 to TRBJ2-3; D might be TRBD1 or TRBD2, each matching 5 bases. Germline values: CDR1 LGHNA, CDR2 YSLEER. The V end lost 0 bases, the J end lost 2 bases, and 12 bases lay between the germline ends. The CDR3 contains 16 residues.

The V and J genes are TRBV7-3 and TRBJ2-1; D perhaps matches TRBD1 (5 bases). Germline V lookup: CDR1 SGHTA, CDR2 FQGTGA. The germline V and J ends were trimmed by 3 bases and 0 bases, with 15 bases remaining between them. The CDR3 sequence is 17 residues long. The CDR3 region is CASSFLPRQSSYNEQFF. The CDR3 nucleotides read TGTGCCAGCAGCTTCCTACCTCGACAGAGCTCCTACAATGAGCAGTTCTTC. The complete variable domain, with remaining parts taken from reference TRBV7-3 and TRBJ2-1, reads GAGVSQTPSNKVTEKGKYVELRCDPISGHTALYWYRQSLGQGPEFLIYFQGTGAADDSGLPNDRFFAVRPEGSVSTLKIQRTERGDSAVYLCASSFLPRQSSYNEQFFGPGTRLTVL.

The gene calls are TRBV28 and TRBJ1-5; 10 bases fit TRBD1. The CDR3 contains 14 residues. The germline V gene encodes CDR1 MDHEN and CDR2 SYDVKM. V was pared by 5 bases and J by 5 bases, with 3 bases of the junction left unmatched. The CDR3 sequence: CASSRQGAYQPQHF. In nucleotides, the CDR3 is TGTGCCAGCAGTCGACAGGGGGCTTATCAGCCCCAGCATTTT.

The genes are TRBV2 and TRBJ1-2, with 8 bases lining up with TRBD1. The CDR3 length is 14 residues. Per the germline V gene, CDR1 is SNHLY and CDR2 is FYNNEI. V shed 5 bases, J shed 2 bases, and the junction held 4 bases outside the gene matches. CDR3 bases: TGTGCCAGCAGTTTCCGGACAGGGAACTATGGCTACACCTTC. It yields the protein CASSFRTGNYGYTF.

The chain has TRBV7-8 and TRBJ1-1; a possible D gene is TRBD1 (5 bases). Germline CDR1 is SGHVS and CDR2 is FQNEAQ. This CDR3 comprises 19 residues. The ends were cut back, 2 bases at V and 0 bases at J, with 22 bases in the middle. CDR3 sequence: CASSLRNAAWGLMNTEAFF. As DNA, the CDR3 is TGTGCCAGCAGCTTAAGGAACGCGGCATGGGGCCTCATGAACACTGAAGCTTTCTTT.

The genes are TRBV30 and TRBJ1-1, with 7 bases aligning to TRBD1. There are 14 residues in the CDR3. The germline V gene encodes CDR1 GTSNPN and CDR2 SVGIG (reference sequence). V shed 5 bases and J 0 bases; nucleotides not matched to a gene: 6. The CDR3: CAWCPGTVNTEAFF. The CDR3 DNA reads as TGTGCCTGGTGCCCCGGGACAGTGAACACTGAAGCTTTCTTT.

This chain connects TRBV7-2 to TRBJ1-2; weak D call: TRBD1 (6 bases). The CDR3 is made up of 13 amino acids. V was trimmed by 6 bases and J by 4 bases, leaving 12 bases between them. CDR1 is SGHTA, CDR2 FQGNSA, per germline. Written as DNA, the CDR3 is TGTGCCAGCAGTCTTGGGACACCCTATGGCTACACCTTC. It translates to CASSLGTPYGYTF.

The V and J genes are TRBV19 and TRBJ2-5; 9 bases match TRBD2. CDR3 length: 16 residues. V dropped 4 bases and J dropped 3; count of bases not matched to a gene: 9. Per germline, CDR1 LNHDA and CDR2 SQIVND (reference sequence). CDR3 DNA: TGTGCCAGTAGTAGCCCCTGGCGGGGGGGCGAAGAGACCCAGTACTTC. Protein sequence: CASSSPWRGGEETQYF.

The chain combines TRBV15 with TRBJ2-7, with 7 bases aligning to TRBD1. J was trimmed by 5 bases and V by 0 bases; bases with no gene match: 7. The CDR3 consists of 15 residues. Germline loops: CDR1 LNHNV, CDR2 YYDKDF (reference sequence). The CDR3 nucleotides read TGTGCCACCAGCAGAGACCAGACAGGGCCCAACGAGCAGTACTTC. Amino acids: CATSRDQTGPNEQYF.

V usage is TRBV5-6 and J usage is TRBJ1-4; TRBD1 is a possible D gene (6 bases). The CDR3 is made up of 15 amino acids. V was trimmed by 4 bases and J by 0 bases, leaving 10 bases between them. Germline V CDR1 and CDR2: SGHDT, YYEEEE. This CDR3 is CASSPGHATNEKLFF. The CDR3, as DNA: TGTGCCAGCAGCCCGGGACATGCAACTAATGAAAAACTGTTTTTT.